This passage covers 30 T cell receptor beta chains from one sample sequenced in a study of T-cell reconstitution after alpha-beta-depleted transplantation in children. Researchers prepared the TCRbeta library using unique molecular identifiers, the study reports. TCRdb re-called the PCR reads through MiXCR, storing one row per CDR3 protein. The sample includes 380,000 or so distinct CDR3 sequences, about an eighth of them seen just once. The sequencing used PBMCs, collected from the stem cell graft. These TCRs come from a human donor who donated a stem cell graft to a child with Fanconi anemia.

The rearrangement joins TRBV19 to TRBJ2-5; 8 nucleotides line up with TRBD1. There are 13 residues in the CDR3. V shed 10 bases and J 0 bases; nucleotides not matched to a gene: 4. CDR1 is LNHDA, CDR2 SQIVND, per germline (reference sequence). Here the CDR3 DNA reads TGTGCCACTCAGGGGGCGTACCAAGAGACCCAGTACTTC. Amino acid sequence: CATQGAYQETQYF.

This clonotype was seen more than once but under ten times. The chain employs TRBV5-1 and TRBJ1-1; 7 bases align to TRBD1. V lost 0 bases to trimming and J lost 1 base; unmatched junction nucleotides: 3. Germline V gene sequence: CDR1 SGHRS, CDR2 YFSETQ. CDR3 length equals 15 residues. Written as DNA, the CDR3 is TGCGCCAGCAGCTTGGCCCGACAGGGGAACACTGAAGCTTTCTTT. Residues: CASSLARQGNTEAFF.

This clonotype was seen only a few times. This chain connects TRBV11-2 to TRBJ2-2, with D perhaps matching TRBD1 (7 bases). The length of the CDR3 is 18 residues. CDR1 and CDR2 (germline): SGHAT, FQNNGV. V was cut by 5 bases and J by 3 bases, with 22 bases left in between. The CDR3, as DNA: TGTGCCAGCAGCCCCCGGAGGGACCGGGACAGACACACCGGGGAGCTGTTTTTT. Translation gives CASSPRRDRDRHTGELFF.

The chain joins TRBV11-2 to TRBJ2-1; maybe TRBD1 (6 bases). Per the germline V gene, CDR1 is SGHAT and CDR2 is FQNNGV. This CDR3 region has 15 residues. Between the trimmed V and J ends, which lost 0 bases and 8 bases, there was a span of 14 bases. CDR3 in amino acids: CASSLDQSGADEQFF. The CDR3 DNA reads as TGTGCCAGCAGCTTAGATCAGTCAGGGGCCGATGAGCAGTTCTTC. The complete variable domain, with remaining parts taken from reference TRBV11-2 and TRBJ2-1, reads EAGVAQSPRYKIIEKRQSVAFWCNPISGHATLYWYQQILGQGPKLLIQFQNNGVVDDSQLPKDRFSAERLKGVDSTLKIQPAKLEDSAVYLCASSLDQSGADEQFFGPGTRLTVL.

The rearrangement uses TRBV5-6 and TRBJ1-2, with 8 bases matching TRBD1. V was clipped by 4 bases and J by 6 bases; unmatched bases: 8. This CDR3 region has 14 residues. In germline, CDR1 is SGHDT, CDR2 YYEEEE. CDR3 in amino acids: CASSPLAGGDGYTF. For the CDR3, the DNA is TGTGCCAGCAGCCCCCTGGCAGGGGGCGATGGCTACACCTTC.

This clonotype occurred many times. The chain recombines TRBV7-6 with TRBJ1-3, with TRBD1 identical over 7 bases. V lost 3 bases and J lost 10; bases outside the gene matches: 6. The germline V gene has CDR1 SGHVS and CDR2 FNYEAQ. The CDR3 extends over 13 amino acids. The DNA of the CDR3 is TGTGCCAGCAGCTTCAGACAGGGACAAACCATATATTTT. Amino acids: CASSFRQGQTIYF. Based on the CDR3 plus reference TRBV7-6 and TRBJ1-3, the full variable domain is GAGVSQSPRYKVTKRGQDVALRCDPISGHVSLYWYRQALGQGPEFLTYFNYEAQQDKSGLPNDRFSAERPEGSISTLTIQRTEQRDSAMYRCASSFRQGQTIYFGEGSWLTVV.

This clonotype was counted ten times or more. V usage is TRBV10-3 and J usage is TRBJ2-7; tentative D call: TRBD1 (6 bases). The germline V and J ends were trimmed by 3 bases and 1 base, with 10 bases remaining between them. The germline CDR1 and CDR2 sequences are ENHRY and SYGVKD. CDR3 length equals 14 residues. CDR3 in DNA: TGTGCCATCAGTGAATCTACAGGGTCCTACGAGCAGTACTTC. Its translation: CAISESTGSYEQYF.

This clonotype was counted a few times. The chain joins TRBV7-9 to TRBJ1-2; 10 bases are a match to TRBD1. Germline values: CDR1 SEHNR, CDR2 FQNEAQ (reference sequence). The CDR3 consists of 15 residues. V dropped 5 bases and J dropped 6; count of bases not matched to a gene: 9. CDR3 nucleotide sequence: TGTGCCAGCAGCGCCAGCTGGGGGACAGGGGATGGCTACACCTTC. Translated: CASSASWGTGDGYTF. Complete variable domain (other parts from reference TRBV7-9 and TRBJ1-2): DTGVSQNPRHKITKRGQNVTFRCDPISEHNRLYWYRQTLGQGPEFLTYFQNEAQLEKSRLLSDRFSAERPKGSFSTLEIQRTEQGDSAMYLCASSASWGTGDGYTFGSGTRLTVV.

This clonotype came up a few times. V and J are TRBV25-1 and TRBJ1-1; D gene unclear. Looked up from germline, CDR1 is MGHDK and CDR2 is SYGVNS. The germline V and J ends were trimmed by 3 bases and 3 bases, with 8 bases remaining between them. The CDR3 sequence is 13 residues long. CDR3 DNA sequence: TGTGCCAGCAGTGACCCCAGATACACTGAAGCTTTCTTT. The encoded protein is CASSDPRYTEAFF.

This clonotype was counted only a few times. The genes are TRBV11-2 and TRBJ2-1; D is unresolved. Trimming left V 0 bases short and J 7 bases short, with 7 bases between. Germline-derived CDR1 and CDR2 are SGHAT and FQNNGV. The length of the CDR3 is 13 residues. CDR3 sequence (DNA): TGTGCCAGCAGCTTAGATCCGTGGAATGAGCAGTTCTTC. As protein: CASSLDPWNEQFF. Full variable domain (missing parts from reference TRBV11-2 and TRBJ2-1): EAGVAQSPRYKIIEKRQSVAFWCNPISGHATLYWYQQILGQGPKLLIQFQNNGVVDDSQLPKDRFSAERLKGVDSTLKIQPAKLEDSAVYLCASSLDPWNEQFFGPGTRLTVL.

There are a few counts of this clonotype. The V and J genes are TRBV10-3 and TRBJ1-1; D might be TRBD1 (5 bases). The CDR3 spans 15 residues. The germline V gene has CDR1 ENHRY and CDR2 SYGVKD. The V and J ends lost 3 bases and 0 bases respectively, with 11 bases between them. The CDR3 nucleotides read TGTGCCATCAGTGAAGGGACGGCCATGAACACTGAAGCTTTCTTT. It codes for CAISEGTAMNTEAFF.

The rearrangement links TRBV6-1 to TRBJ2-2; 9 bases fit TRBD2. Trimming took 7 bases from V and 4 from J; bases not matched to a gene: 4. The CDR3 length is 14 residues. Germline V lookup: CDR1 MNHNS, CDR2 SASEGT. The CDR3 is CASKGLAITGELFF. In DNA form, the CDR3 reads TGTGCCAGCAAGGGACTAGCTATCACCGGGGAGCTGTTTTTT.

J is TRBJ2-2 and V is TRBV4-3; 15 bases agree with TRBD2. Germline values: CDR1 LGHNA, CDR2 YSLEER. V gave up 1 base and J gave up 3 bases; unmatched junction bases: 6. CDR3 size: 19 residues. The DNA for the CDR3 is TGCGCCAGCAGCCAAGGCCCCGGACTAGCGGGGGGGTACACCGGGGAGCTGTTTTTT. As protein: CASSQGPGLAGGYTGELFF.

In this sample, this clonotype turned up many times. V usage is TRBV3-1 and J usage is TRBJ1-1; 7 nucleotides match TRBD1. The length of the CDR3 is 16 residues. Germline-derived CDR1 and CDR2 are LGHDT and YNNKEL (reference sequence). The V segment lost 4 bases and the J segment 0 bases; nucleotides outside the gene matches: 8. CDR3 region: CASSLWTGDMNTEAFF. In DNA form, the CDR3 reads TGTGCCAGCAGCCTATGGACAGGCGATATGAACACTGAAGCTTTCTTT.

This clonotype has just a few counts. V usage is TRBV6-5 and J usage is TRBJ2-1; perhaps D is TRBD1 or TRBD2 (6 bases each). CDR1 and CDR2 from the germline V gene are MNHEY and SVGAGI. This CDR3 is 16 amino acids long. The V and J ends lost 0 bases and 9 bases respectively, with 18 bases between them. The DNA of the CDR3 is TGTGCCAGCAGTTACTCAGACAAAGGAGGGGGGCCTGAGCAGTTCTTC. It yields the protein CASSYSDKGGGPEQFF.

This clonotype was detected only a few times. The CDR3 nucleotides are TGTGCCAGCAGTGAACAGTACACTGAAGCTTTCTTT. Protein: CASSEQYTEAFF. The chain uses TRBV25-1 and TRBJ1-1; D remains unclear. CDR3 length equals 12 residues. The V and J ends lost 2 bases and 3 bases respectively, with 4 bases between them. Germline V lookup: CDR1 MGHDK, CDR2 SYGVNS.

This chain links TRBV7-8 with TRBJ1-2; 10 positions match TRBD1. The V gene's germline CDR1 is SGHVS and CDR2 FQNEAQ. V trimming: 4 bases; J trimming: 6 bases; junction bases outside the gene matches: 2. This CDR3 spans 13 amino acids. CDR3 coding DNA: TGTGCCAGCAGCTCCGACAGGGGGCATGGCTACACCTTC. Protein sequence: CASSSDRGHGYTF.

The chain links TRBV12-5 to TRBJ1-1; TRBD1 is a possible D gene (5 bases). This CDR3 has 13 amino acids. With 6 bases removed from V and 4 bases from J, the gap between germline ends came to 12 bases. Per the germline V gene, CDR1 is LGHNT and CDR2 is FRNRAP. CDR3 residues: CASGEFRGTEAFF. In nucleotides, the CDR3 is TGTGCTAGTGGGGAATTTAGGGGCACTGAAGCTTTCTTT.

This chain's CDR3 is CASSPGTGVYQPQHF. CDR3 nucleotides: TGCGCCAGCAGCCCCGGGACAGGGGTGTATCAGCCCCAGCATTTT. This sequence joins TRBV5-1 and TRBJ1-5; 10 nucleotides agree with TRBD1. The germline CDR1 and CDR2 sequences are SGHRS and YFSETQ. V was clipped by 4 bases and J by 5 bases; unmatched bases: 6. The CDR3 runs to 15 residues. The whole variable domain, filled in from reference TRBV5-1 and TRBJ1-5, reads KAGVTQTPRYLIKTRGQQVTLSCSPISGHRSVSWYQQTPGQGLQFLFEYFSETQRNKGNFPGRFSGRQFSNSRSEMNVSTLELGDSALYLCASSPGTGVYQPQHFGDGTRLSIL.

Only a few counts were recorded for this clonotype. The chain couples TRBV16 to TRBJ1-2; D uncertain. V lost 3 bases to trimming and J lost 4 bases, with 9 bases between them. The CDR3 contains 13 residues. Per germline, CDR1 KGHSY and CDR2 FQNENV. CDR3 bases: TGTGCCAGCAGCCAGGTCACAGCCTATGGCTACACCTTC. It yields the protein CASSQVTAYGYTF.

About this clonotype itself: A clone one base away is much larger, so this may be a read error. This rearrangement joins TRBV5-5 to TRBJ2-2; possible D gene TRBD1, 5 bases. CDR3 length: 15 residues. Germline CDR1 is SGHKS and CDR2 is YYEKEE (reference sequence). DNA for the CDR3: TGTGTCAGCAGCCGCCTTCAGGGATACACCGGGGAGCTGTTTTTT. Residues: CVSSRLQGYTGELFF.

This clonotype was seen a handful of times. This chain links TRBV5-5 with TRBJ2-4, with 10 bases matching TRBD2. CDR1 SGHKS and CDR2 YYEKEE come from the germline V gene (reference sequence). The J segment lost 8 bases and the V segment lost 0 bases, leaving 5 bases of the junction unmatched. The CDR3 totals 15 residues. The CDR3 DNA sequence: TGTGCCAGCAGCTTGGATCCCCTAGCGGGGGACATTCAGTACTTC. Translation: CASSLDPLAGDIQYF.

This chain connects TRBV2 to TRBJ1-2, with 10 bases aligning to TRBD1. The junction had 4 bases not matched to a gene; V was cut back by 0 bases and J by 6 bases. From germline, CDR1 is SNHLY and CDR2 FYNNEI. The CDR3 is 15 amino acids. The CDR3 loop is CASSEAQGQGNGYTF. CDR3 nucleotide sequence: TGTGCCAGCAGTGAAGCGCAGGGACAGGGGAATGGCTACACCTTC.

In its sample, this clonotype was seen a few times. This CDR3 is CASSQEGGLNTGELFF. DNA for the CDR3: TGTGCCAGCAGCCAAGAGGGCGGACTGAACACCGGGGAGCTGTTTTTT. The V call is TRBV3-1, the J call TRBJ2-2, with a tentative D call TRBD2 (5 bases). This CDR3 contains 16 residues. V was clipped by 0 bases and J by 1 base, with 9 bases between them. Germline V gives CDR1 LGHDT, CDR2 YNNKEL (reference sequence).

This clonotype appeared a single time. The chain combines TRBV10-3 with TRBJ2-7; 7 bases agree with TRBD1. The trim removed 3 bases at V and 4 bases at J, leaving 12 bases unmatched. The length of the CDR3 is 16 residues. Germline CDR1 reads ENHRY; CDR2 reads SYGVKD. Here the CDR3 DNA reads TGTGCCATCAGTGAAAGGACAGGAGCCTTTGGGTACGAGCAGTACTTC. It is translated as CAISERTGAFGYEQYF.

This sequence joins TRBV7-2 and TRBJ1-2; D is ambiguous. From germline, CDR1 is SGHTA and CDR2 FQGNSA. This CDR3 spans 15 amino acids. Trimming cost V 2 bases and J 7 bases, with 17 bases left between them. The CDR3 protein is CASSLTQRLLGGYTF. CDR3 bases: TGTGCCAGCAGCTTAACACAAAGGCTTCTTGGTGGCTACACCTTC.

This chain connects TRBV12-3 or TRBV12-4 to TRBJ2-7; D is undetermined. The ends were cut back, 6 bases at V and 6 bases at J, with 15 bases in the middle. The CDR3 totals 13 residues. The CDR3: CASSPDGPSEQYV. For the CDR3, the DNA is TGTGCCAGCAGCCCCGACGGCCCGTCCGAGCAGTACGTC.

V gene TRBV6-2 or TRBV6-3 combines with J gene TRBJ1-4, with D unresolved. CDR3 size: 22 residues. V was shortened by 5 bases and J by 2 bases, with 33 bases between the two germline ends. Germline assignment: CDR1 MNHEY and CDR2 SVGEGT. Here the CDR3 reads CASSLRSVISSSFIRTNEKLFF. CDR3 coding DNA: TGTGCCAGCAGTCTCAGGTCCGTCATCTCTTCTTCGTTCATTCGCACTAATGAAAAACTGTTTTTT.

This clonotype was observed at least ten times. The chain employs TRBV7-2 and TRBJ2-3; TRBD1 matches 9 bases. In germline, CDR1 is SGHTA, CDR2 FQGNSA. Unmatched junction bases numbered 7, after V lost 5 bases and J lost 4 bases. CDR3 length equals 15 residues. CDR3 in DNA: TGTGCCAGCAGCAGCAGGACAGGGGAGGCAGATACGCAGTATTTT. Translating it yields CASSSRTGEADTQYF. Variable domain in full (rest from reference TRBV7-2 and TRBJ2-3): GAGVSQSPSNKVTEKGKDVELRCDPISGHTALYWYRQSLGQGLEFLIYFQGNSAPDKSGLPSDRFSAERTGGSVSTLTIQRTQQEDSAVYLCASSSRTGEADTQYFGPGTRLTVL.

This clonotype has a count of ten or more. The chain is built from TRBV6-5 and TRBJ2-7; the D gene is possibly TRBD2 (6 bases). V was cut by 8 bases and J by 4 bases, with 6 bases left in between. This CDR3 has 10 amino acids. Germline CDR1 is MNHEY and CDR2 is SVGAGI. The CDR3 reads CASGRYEQYF. The DNA for the CDR3 is TGTGCCAGCGGGAGGTACGAGCAGTACTTC.